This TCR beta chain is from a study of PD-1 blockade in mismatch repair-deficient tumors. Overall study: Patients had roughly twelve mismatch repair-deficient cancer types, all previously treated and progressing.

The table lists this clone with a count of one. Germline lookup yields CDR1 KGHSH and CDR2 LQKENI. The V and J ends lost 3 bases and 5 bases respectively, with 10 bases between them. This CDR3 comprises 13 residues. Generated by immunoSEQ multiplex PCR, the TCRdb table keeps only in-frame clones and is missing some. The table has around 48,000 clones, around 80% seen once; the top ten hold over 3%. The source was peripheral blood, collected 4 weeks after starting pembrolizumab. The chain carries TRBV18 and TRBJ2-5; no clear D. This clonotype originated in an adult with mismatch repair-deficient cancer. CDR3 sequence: CASSPSPFETQYF. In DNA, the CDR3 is TGTGCCAGCTCACCCTCCCCTTTCGAGACCCAGTACTTC.